The entry below gives a single T cell receptor (beta chain) sequence along with its context. This specimen comes from a study of control samples from healthy donors and cancer patients. Here immunoSEQ multiplex PCR was the method, and the copy in TCRdb shows in-frame clones only, minus some. The table has 150,000 to 200,000 clones, 96% seen once; the top ten hold 1%. The CDR3 runs 12 residues. Trimming took off 7 bases at V and 5 bases at J, with 11 bases between the two ends. Germline CDR1 is LNHDA and CDR2 is SQIVND (reference sequence). Specimen: blood. This receptor was taken from a young woman in good health. V is TRBV19 and J is TRBJ1-1; no clear D. The CDR3 DNA follows: TGTGCCAGTATTGGTTATTTAACTGAAGCTTTCTTT. Translating it yields CASIGYLTEAFF.